The clone carrying this T cell receptor (beta chain) was seen only a few times. Its target is unknown. With 6 bases clipped from V and 7 bases from J, the junction kept 17 bases outside the gene matches. The CDR3 sequence is 17 residues long. In germline, CDR1 is MNHNS, CDR2 SASEGT. The sample comes from a study of blood T cells in healthy people across ages. The study's findings and limits: It was found that TCR beta diversity correlated strongly with the percentage of naive T cells.

With a J-beta primer mix and a sample-barcoded 5' primer, a second PCR ran about 7 to 12 cycles. TCRdb itself ran the 5' RACE reads through MiXCR, one entry per CDR3 protein. The sample comprises approximately 800,000 distinct CDR3 sequences, roughly 25% of which are singletons, and approximately 3.7% rests with the top ten. With each sample, at least 6 micrograms of total RNA were extracted. This same sample was also part of a study on T cells of mothers and their children.

Sequenced input: blood. The chain recombines TRBV6-1 with TRBJ1-5, with TRBD1 matching 8 bases. This receptor was taken from a boy younger than 18 in good health. The CDR3 nucleotides are TGTGCCAGCAGACGAGCCACCCAGGGGGCGATTAGACAGCCCCAGCATTTT. Its protein is CASRRATQGAIRQPQHF.